This is a list of T cell receptor beta chains from one sample in a study of glioma-infiltrating T cells. Via MiXCR, TCRdb re-called the multiplex PCR reads, giving one row per CDR3 protein. Of around 350,000 distinct CDR3 sequences listed, about two fifths are singletons. The sequenced sample was glioma tissue, nonneoplastic brain tissue, or PBMCs (not recorded which). The receptors here all came from a human donor with low-grade glioma or glioblastoma, undergoing nonglioma brain surgery, or in good health (not recorded which). Both conserved end residues are part of each CDR3. Only some rows state a clone size, as once, few, many or a class for expanded clones.

>-|TRBV27|TRBJ2-7
CASSLASGGTPSYERYF
>-|TRBV7-6|TRBJ1-5
CASSRTGDNQPQHF
>-|TRBV2|TRBJ2-1
CASILAVGTYNEQFF
>-|TRBV20-1|TRBJ2-2
CGAIPGQGTGELFF
>few|TRBV28|TRBJ1-6
CASSFPSAGPLHF
>-|TRBV5-1|TRBJ2-1
CASSLGLAWHNEQFF
>-|TRBV5-1|TRBJ1-2
CASSLLATGGVSDGYTF
>-|TRBV28|TRBJ2-3
CASSYRGRPDTQYF
>-|TRBV29-1|TRBJ2-5
CSYGGQETQYF
>few|TRBV5-4|TRBJ2-1
CATDTGWGDNEQFF
>many|TRBV7-9|TRBJ2-7
CASSLALGTGAREQYF
>-|TRBV5-4|TRBJ1-6
CASSLVQNNSPLHF
>few|TRBV5-4|TRBJ2-7
CASRTDLSSYEQYF
>many|TRBV20-1|TRBJ1-2
CSAQDGYGYTF
>-|TRBV7-2|TRBJ2-1
CASSPRGRWSSYNEQFF
>-|TRBV4-1|TRBJ1-4
CASSRLKGEKLFF
>few|TRBV7-9|TRBJ2-7
CASSLISSYEQYF
>-|TRBV4-3|TRBJ2-1
CASSQPGLAGSVEFF
>many|TRBV7-2|TRBJ2-7
CASSSQGMLYEQYF
>-|TRBV6-5|TRBJ2-5
CASRREVETQYF
>few|TRBV28|TRBJ2-7
CASSPPGSGRYEQYF
>-|TRBV5-5|TRBJ1-3
CASSLIEDRNTIYF
>-|TRBV20-1|TRBJ2-7
CSVVDSSFRYEQYF
>few|TRBV7-9|TRBJ1-2
CASSSTRGVENYGYTF
>-|TRBV20-1|TRBJ2-3
CSARELQYSTDTQYF
>once|TRBV12-3/TRBV12-4|TRBJ1-1
CASSLGLEAFF
>-|TRBV10-3|TRBJ1-1
CAVHREGSSEAFF
>-|TRBV28|TRBJ2-5
CASSFSPAAQETQYF
>-|TRBV4-2|TRBJ1-5
CASSQDRDRINQPQHF
>many|TRBV20-1|TRBJ2-7
CSARIPSGDYEQYF
>-|TRBV7-9|TRBJ1-6
CASTPINTPLHF
>few|TRBV14|TRBJ1-1
CASSQDLFGNTEAFF
>-|TRBV28|TRBJ2-3
CASTLPKGTDTQYF
>few|TRBV7-9|TRBJ2-1
CASSLVGTDNEQFF
>few|TRBV19|TRBJ2-7
CASSITDVGYEQYF
>-|TRBV12-3/TRBV12-4|TRBJ2-3
CASSFGRDTQYF
>-|TRBV2|TRBJ2-2
CAISLAGVRTGELFF
>-|TRBV7-9|TRBJ2-7
CASSLGLLTYEQYF
>-|TRBV20-1|TRBJ2-2
CSASGLANTGELFF
>once|TRBV11-2|TRBJ2-7
CASSRTGVESYEQYF
>-|TRBV6-1|TRBJ2-7
CASQYLAGHEQYF
>-|TRBV6-1|TRBJ2-1
CVSSGRDARSYNEQFF